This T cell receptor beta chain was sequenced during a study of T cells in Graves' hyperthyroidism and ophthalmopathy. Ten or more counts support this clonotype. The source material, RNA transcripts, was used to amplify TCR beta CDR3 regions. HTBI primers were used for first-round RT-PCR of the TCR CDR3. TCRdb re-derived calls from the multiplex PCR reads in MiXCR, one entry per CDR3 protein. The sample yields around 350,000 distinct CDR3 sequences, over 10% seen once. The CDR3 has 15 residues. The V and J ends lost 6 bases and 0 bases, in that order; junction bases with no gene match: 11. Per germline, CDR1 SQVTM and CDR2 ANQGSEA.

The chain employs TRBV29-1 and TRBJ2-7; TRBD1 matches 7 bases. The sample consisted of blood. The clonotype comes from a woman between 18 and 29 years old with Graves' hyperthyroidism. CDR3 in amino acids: CSVEYRGPISYEQYF. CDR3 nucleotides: TGCAGCGTGGAATACAGGGGCCCCATCTCCTACGAGCAGTACTTC.